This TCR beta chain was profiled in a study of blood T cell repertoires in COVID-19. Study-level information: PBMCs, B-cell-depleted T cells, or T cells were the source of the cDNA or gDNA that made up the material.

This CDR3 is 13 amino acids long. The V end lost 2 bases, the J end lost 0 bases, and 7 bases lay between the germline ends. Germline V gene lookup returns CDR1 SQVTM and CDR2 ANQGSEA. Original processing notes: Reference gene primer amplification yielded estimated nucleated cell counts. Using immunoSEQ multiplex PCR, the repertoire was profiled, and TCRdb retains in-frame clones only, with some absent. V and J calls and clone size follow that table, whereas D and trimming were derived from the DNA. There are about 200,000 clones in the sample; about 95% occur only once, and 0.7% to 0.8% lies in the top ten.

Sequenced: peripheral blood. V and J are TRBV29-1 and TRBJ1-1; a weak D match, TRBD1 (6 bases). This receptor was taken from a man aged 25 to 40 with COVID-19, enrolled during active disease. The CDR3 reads CSVERGLNTEAFF. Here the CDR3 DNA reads TGCAGCGTTGAAAGGGGGTTGAACACTGAAGCTTTCTTT.